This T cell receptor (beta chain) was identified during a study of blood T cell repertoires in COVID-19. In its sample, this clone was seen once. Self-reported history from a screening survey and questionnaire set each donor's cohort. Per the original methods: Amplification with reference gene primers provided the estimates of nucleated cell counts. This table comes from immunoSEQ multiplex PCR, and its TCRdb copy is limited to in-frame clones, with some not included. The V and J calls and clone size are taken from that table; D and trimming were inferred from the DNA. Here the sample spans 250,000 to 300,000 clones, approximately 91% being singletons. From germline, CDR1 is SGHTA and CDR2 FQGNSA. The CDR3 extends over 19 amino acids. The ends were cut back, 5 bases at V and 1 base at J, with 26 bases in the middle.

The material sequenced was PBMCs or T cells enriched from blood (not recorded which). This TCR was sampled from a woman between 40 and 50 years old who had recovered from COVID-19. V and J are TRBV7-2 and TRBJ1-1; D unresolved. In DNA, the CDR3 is TGTGCCAGCAGCCTAATCCGCGATGGCGGGGTAGGTGGGAACACTGAAGCTTTCTTT. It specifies CASSLIRDGGVGGNTEAFF.